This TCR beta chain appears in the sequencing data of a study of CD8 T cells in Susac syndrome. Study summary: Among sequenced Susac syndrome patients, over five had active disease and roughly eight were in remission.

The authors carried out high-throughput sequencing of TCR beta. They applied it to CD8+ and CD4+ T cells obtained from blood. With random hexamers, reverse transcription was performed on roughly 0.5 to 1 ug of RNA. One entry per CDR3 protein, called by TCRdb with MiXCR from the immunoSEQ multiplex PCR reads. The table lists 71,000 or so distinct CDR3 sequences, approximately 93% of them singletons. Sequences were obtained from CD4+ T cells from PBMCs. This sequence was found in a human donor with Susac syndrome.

CDR3 loop: CASSQDRGHEKLFF. DNA for the CDR3: TGTGCCAGCAGCCAGGACAGGGGGCATGAAAAACTGTTTTTT. This chain connects TRBV7-2 to TRBJ1-4; TRBD1 aligns across 11 bases. V dropped 5 bases and J dropped 6; count of bases not matched to a gene: 2. The CDR3 is 14 residues long. Germline CDR1 SGHTA, CDR2 FQGNSA.